A single sample gave rise to the 25 T cell receptor beta chains below, sequenced in a study of blood T cells in healthy people across ages. The use of a sample-barcoded 5' primer and a J-beta primer mix characterized a second PCR of roughly 6 to 11 cycles. In TCRdb, the 5' RACE reads were re-called with MiXCR into one record per CDR3 protein. This sample has about 1.8 million distinct CDR3 sequences; around half occur once, and the top ten carry around 2.1%. Sequences were obtained from blood. The receptors shown here come from a woman aged 40 to 50 in good health.

The rearrangement joins TRBV7-2 to TRBJ1-2; no definite D call. Germline V lookup: CDR1 SGHTA, CDR2 FQGNSA. This CDR3 region has 14 residues. V was cut by 5 bases and J by 4 bases, with 14 bases left in between. The CDR3 DNA follows: TGTGCCAGCAGCCTAAGGAGGGAGGGCTATGGCTACACCTTC. Its translation is CASSLRREGYGYTF.

CDR3 in amino acids: CSARSLAGETYEQYF. CDR3 DNA sequence: TGCAGTGCTAGATCCCTAGCGGGGGAGACCTACGAGCAGTACTTC. The rearrangement uses TRBV20-1 and TRBJ2-7; TRBD2 matches at 10 bases. Germline assignment: CDR1 DFQATT and CDR2 SNEGSKA (reference sequence). V trimming: 2 bases; J trimming: 2 bases; junction bases outside the gene matches: 6. The CDR3 is made up of 15 amino acids.

J is TRBJ2-5 and V is TRBV18; TRBD1 aligns across 9 bases. Germline lookup yields CDR1 KGHSH and CDR2 LQKENI. The CDR3 length is 18 residues. Trimming at V came to 6 bases and at J to 2 bases, leaving 16 bases not matched to a gene. The chain's CDR3 is CASSTRNLGQGLQETQYF. The DNA of the CDR3 is TGTGCCAGCTCCACACGGAACTTAGGACAGGGGCTACAAGAGACCCAGTACTTC.

The V gene is TRBV10-3, the J gene TRBJ1-4, with 7 bases that match TRBD1. Germline values: CDR1 ENHRY, CDR2 SYGVKD. V shed 7 bases, J shed 11 bases, and the junction held 7 bases outside the gene matches. This CDR3 contains 12 residues. CDR3 in DNA: TGTGCCATCATGGGGGACAGTGGGAAACTGTTTTTT. The encoded protein is CAIMGDSGKLFF.

The chain uses TRBV5-6 and TRBJ2-3, with 10 bases fitting TRBD2. Losses at the gene ends were 2 bases for V and 5 bases for J; bases not matched to a gene: 2. CDR1 and CDR2 (germline): SGHDT, YYEEEE. This CDR3 is built from 14 residues. The CDR3 here is CASSLPSGGDTQYF. Written as DNA, the CDR3 is TGTGCCAGCAGCTTACCTAGCGGGGGAGATACGCAGTATTTT.

V and J are TRBV27 and TRBJ1-2, with 9 positions matching TRBD1. This CDR3 has 18 residues. V gave up 7 bases and J gave up 0 bases; unmatched junction bases: 15. The germline V gene has CDR1 MNHEY and CDR2 SMNVEV (reference sequence). Here the CDR3 reads CASKPRDRARSANYGYTF. DNA of the CDR3: TGTGCCAGCAAACCCCGGGACAGGGCCCGGTCAGCTAACTATGGCTACACCTTC.

This clonotype has just one count. The chain uses TRBV28 and TRBJ1-2; maybe TRBD1 (6 bases). There are 12 residues in the CDR3. V gave up 8 bases and J gave up 4 bases, with 11 bases separating them. CDR1 is MDHEN and CDR2 is SYDVKM in the germline V gene. CDR3 in DNA: TGTGCCAGCGGGCGACAGGCCTATGGCTACACCTTC. Translating it yields CASGRQAYGYTF.

This chain uses TRBV5-1 with TRBJ2-3; the D is unclear. V lost 6 bases to trimming and J lost 0 bases, with 8 bases between them. The CDR3 contains 13 residues. Germline V lookup: CDR1 SGHRS, CDR2 YFSETQ. The DNA for the CDR3 is TGCGCCAGCACCGACGGAAGCACAGATACGCAGTATTTT. Residues: CASTDGSTDTQYF.

As to this clonotype: At one boundary the junction diverges from the germline segment, which might be a read error. V is TRBV11-2 and J is TRBJ2-1; D possibly uses TRBD1 or TRBD2 (5 bases each). The better agreement between TRBJ2-7 and the DNA end casts doubt on the J call. The CDR3 runs to 13 residues. Germline loops: CDR1 SGHAT, CDR2 FQNNGV. CDR3 bases: TGTGTCAGCAGGGCGGGCTATACCTACGAGCAGTACTTC. Its translation: CVSRAGYTYEQYF.

The chain couples TRBV7-9 to TRBJ1-4; D is unclear. Trimming shortened V by 5 bases and J by 10 bases, and 14 bases separated the two germline ends. The CDR3 runs 13 residues. Germline loops: CDR1 SEHNR, CDR2 FQNEAQ (reference sequence). The CDR3 protein is CASSPGQPLKLFF. In DNA form, the CDR3 reads TGTGCCAGCAGCCCCGGCCAGCCGTTAAAACTGTTTTTT.

The chain couples TRBV7-3 to TRBJ2-3, with 7 nucleotides matching TRBD2. The CDR3 sequence is 16 residues long. V lost 5 bases, J lost 1 base, and 9 bases stayed unmatched. Germline lookup yields CDR1 SGHTA and CDR2 FQGTGA. The CDR3 coding sequence is TGTGCCAGCAGCCCCGGGGGGAAGGGCCGCACAGATACGCAGTATTTT. Translation gives CASSPGGKGRTDTQYF.

The chain uses TRBV12-3 or TRBV12-4 and TRBJ2-1; D is unclear. Trimming pared 4 bases from V and 3 bases from J, leaving 16 bases between. The CDR3 extends over 16 amino acids. CDR3 loop: CASSYPSRPIYNEQFF. CDR3 DNA: TGTGCCAGCAGTTACCCCTCACGGCCGATCTACAATGAGCAGTTCTTC.

This rearrangement joins TRBV4-3 to TRBJ2-5, with 8 bases identical to TRBD1. The CDR3 consists of 16 residues. Germline trimming cut 0 bases from V and 6 bases from J; bases unmatched to any gene: 9. Germline V gives CDR1 LGHNA, CDR2 YSLEER. CDR3 sequence: CASSQDFRRGRKTQYF. The DNA of the CDR3 is TGCGCCAGCAGCCAAGATTTCCGCAGGGGGCGGAAGACCCAGTACTTC.

V and J are TRBV14 and TRBJ2-1, with D perhaps given as TRBD1 or TRBD2 (5 bases each). Germline assignment: CDR1 SGHDN and CDR2 FVKESK. V dropped 3 bases and J dropped 7 bases, with 13 bases sitting between them. The CDR3 spans 14 residues. CDR3 sequence reads: CASSHEGMNNEQFF. The CDR3 DNA is TGTGCCAGCAGCCACGAGGGGATGAATAATGAGCAGTTCTTC. The full variable domain, its missing parts supplied by reference TRBV14 and TRBJ2-1, is EAGVTQFPSHSVIEKGQTVTLRCDPISGHDNLYWYRRVMGKEIKFLLHFVKESKQDESGMPNNRFLAERTGGTYSTLKVQPAELEDSGVYFCASSHEGMNNEQFFGPGTRLTVL.

The chain is built from TRBV9 and TRBJ1-6, with D tentatively TRBD1 (5 bases). The CDR3 covers 15 residues. Per germline, CDR1 SGDLS and CDR2 YYNGEE. Trimming took 3 bases from V and 10 from J, leaving 17 bases between them. CDR3 DNA: TGTGCCAGCAGCGAAAGAGGGGATGAGGGATCACCCCTCCACTTT. Protein: CASSERGDEGSPLHF.

This chain connects TRBV28 to TRBJ2-2, with TRBD2 matching 8 bases. V lost 4 bases to trimming and J lost 3 bases; unmatched junction nucleotides: 4. Per germline, CDR1 MDHEN and CDR2 SYDVKM. The CDR3 length is 15 residues. DNA of the CDR3: TGTGCCAGCAGTTCCGGGACTAGTCACACCGGGGAGCTGTTTTTT. It translates to CASSSGTSHTGELFF. The full variable domain, with the rest looked up from reference TRBV28 and TRBJ2-2, is DVKVTQSSRYLVKRTGEKVFLECVQDMDHENMFWYRQDPGLGLRLIYFSYDVKMKEKGDIPEGYSVSREKKERFSLILESASTNQTSMYLCASSSGTSHTGELFFGEGSRLTVL.

This clonotype was seen more than once but under ten times. The CDR3 sequence is CASSLMARVAEAFF. CDR3 DNA sequence: TGTGCCAGCAGCTTGATGGCCAGGGTGGCTGAAGCTTTCTTT. V usage is TRBV7-2 and J usage is TRBJ1-1, with D tentatively TRBD1 (5 bases). V lost 3 bases and J 6 bases, leaving 14 bases between the germline ends. Germline CDR1 SGHTA, CDR2 FQGNSA. CDR3 length: 14 amino acids. The variable domain in full, with the rest retrieved from reference TRBV7-2 and TRBJ1-1, is GAGVSQSPSNKVTEKGKDVELRCDPISGHTALYWYRQSLGQGLEFLIYFQGNSAPDKSGLPSDRFSAERTGGSVSTLTIQRTQQEDSAVYLCASSLMARVAEAFFGQGTRLTVV.

There are a few counts of this clonotype. V gene TRBV7-9 combines with J gene TRBJ1-2; 7 bases agree with TRBD1. The CDR3 spans 19 residues. Germline CDR1 SEHNR, CDR2 FQNEAQ (reference sequence). The junction had 19 bases not matched to a gene; V was cut back by 5 bases and J by 1 base. The CDR3 DNA reads TGTGCCAGCAGCGTCCAGGGCGAAGGAGGGCAGGGGGTTAACTATGGCTACACCTTC. Encoded protein: CASSVQGEGGQGVNYGYTF.

The V call is TRBV28, the J call TRBJ2-5; no clear D gene. V shed 3 bases and J shed 11 bases, with 19 bases lying between them. There are 14 residues in the CDR3. Germline V gene lookup returns CDR1 MDHEN and CDR2 SYDVKM. The DNA of the CDR3 is TGTGCCAGCAGTTTCGCGTACCGCAACAATGAGCAGTACTTC. Translation: CASSFAYRNNEQYF. Combining the CDR3 with reference TRBV28 and TRBJ2-5 gives the whole variable domain DVKVTQSSRYLVKRTGEKVFLECVQDMDHENMFWYRQDPGLGLRLIYFSYDVKMKEKGDIPEGYSVSREKKERFSLILESASTNQTSMYLCASSFAYRNNEQYFGPGTRLLVL.

CDR3 residues: CASRDEGEYHGYTF. The CDR3 DNA reads TGTGCCAGCAGAGATGAGGGGGAATACCATGGCTACACCTTC. V is TRBV25-1 and J is TRBJ1-2; a weak D match, TRBD1 (6 bases). Trimming shortened V by 6 bases and J by 6 bases, and 17 bases separated the two germline ends. Germline CDR1 is MGHDK and CDR2 is SYGVNS. This CDR3 comprises 14 residues.

The J gene is TRBJ2-1, the V gene TRBV6-6, with TRBD1 identical over 7 bases. The germline gives CDR1 MNHNY, CDR2 SVGAGI (reference sequence). This CDR3 region has 16 residues. V shed 5 bases, J shed 7 bases, and the junction held 14 bases outside the gene matches. Here the CDR3 DNA reads TGTGCCAGCAGTGGAGGACCGGGACAGAAGTTAAATGAGCAGTTCTTC. Translating it yields CASSGGPGQKLNEQFF.

V and J are TRBV12-3 or TRBV12-4 and TRBJ1-6; no definite D call. The CDR3 length is 16 residues. Trimming removed 6 bases at V and 0 bases at J, with 12 bases between. The CDR3 nucleotides are TGTGCCAGCAGGATTGACGGAAGCTCCTATAATTCACCCCTCCACTTT. This translates into CASRIDGSSYNSPLHF.

This clonotype was detected only a few times. The rearrangement links TRBV27 to TRBJ2-5; 7 bases fit TRBD1. J was trimmed by 2 bases and V by 2 bases; bases with no gene match: 5. The CDR3 sequence is 15 residues long. Per the germline V gene, CDR1 is MNHEY and CDR2 is SMNVEV (reference sequence). CDR3 residues: CASSLEGAIQETQYF. As DNA, the CDR3 is TGTGCCAGCAGTTTAGAGGGGGCCATTCAAGAGACCCAGTACTTC.

The chain uses TRBV13 and TRBJ2-1; D ambiguous. From germline, CDR1 is PRHDT and CDR2 FYEKMQ (reference sequence). The CDR3 contains 14 residues. With 5 bases removed from V and 5 bases from J, the gap between germline ends came to 13 bases. Here the CDR3 DNA reads TGTGCCAGCAGCCCTTCGGCCTACAACAATGAGCAGTTCTTC. Protein sequence: CASSPSAYNNEQFF.

Note on this clonotype: At one boundary the junction diverges from the germline segment, which might be a read error. V is TRBV6-1 and J is TRBJ1-3, with D tentatively TRBD1 (5 bases). This CDR3 contains 17 residues. Germline CDR1 is MNHNS and CDR2 is SASEGT. The CDR3 sequence: CASRPRAGKGPGNTVYF. As DNA, the CDR3 is TGTGCCAGCAGGCCGCGGGCAGGGAAGGGGCCTGGAAACACCGTATATTTT.